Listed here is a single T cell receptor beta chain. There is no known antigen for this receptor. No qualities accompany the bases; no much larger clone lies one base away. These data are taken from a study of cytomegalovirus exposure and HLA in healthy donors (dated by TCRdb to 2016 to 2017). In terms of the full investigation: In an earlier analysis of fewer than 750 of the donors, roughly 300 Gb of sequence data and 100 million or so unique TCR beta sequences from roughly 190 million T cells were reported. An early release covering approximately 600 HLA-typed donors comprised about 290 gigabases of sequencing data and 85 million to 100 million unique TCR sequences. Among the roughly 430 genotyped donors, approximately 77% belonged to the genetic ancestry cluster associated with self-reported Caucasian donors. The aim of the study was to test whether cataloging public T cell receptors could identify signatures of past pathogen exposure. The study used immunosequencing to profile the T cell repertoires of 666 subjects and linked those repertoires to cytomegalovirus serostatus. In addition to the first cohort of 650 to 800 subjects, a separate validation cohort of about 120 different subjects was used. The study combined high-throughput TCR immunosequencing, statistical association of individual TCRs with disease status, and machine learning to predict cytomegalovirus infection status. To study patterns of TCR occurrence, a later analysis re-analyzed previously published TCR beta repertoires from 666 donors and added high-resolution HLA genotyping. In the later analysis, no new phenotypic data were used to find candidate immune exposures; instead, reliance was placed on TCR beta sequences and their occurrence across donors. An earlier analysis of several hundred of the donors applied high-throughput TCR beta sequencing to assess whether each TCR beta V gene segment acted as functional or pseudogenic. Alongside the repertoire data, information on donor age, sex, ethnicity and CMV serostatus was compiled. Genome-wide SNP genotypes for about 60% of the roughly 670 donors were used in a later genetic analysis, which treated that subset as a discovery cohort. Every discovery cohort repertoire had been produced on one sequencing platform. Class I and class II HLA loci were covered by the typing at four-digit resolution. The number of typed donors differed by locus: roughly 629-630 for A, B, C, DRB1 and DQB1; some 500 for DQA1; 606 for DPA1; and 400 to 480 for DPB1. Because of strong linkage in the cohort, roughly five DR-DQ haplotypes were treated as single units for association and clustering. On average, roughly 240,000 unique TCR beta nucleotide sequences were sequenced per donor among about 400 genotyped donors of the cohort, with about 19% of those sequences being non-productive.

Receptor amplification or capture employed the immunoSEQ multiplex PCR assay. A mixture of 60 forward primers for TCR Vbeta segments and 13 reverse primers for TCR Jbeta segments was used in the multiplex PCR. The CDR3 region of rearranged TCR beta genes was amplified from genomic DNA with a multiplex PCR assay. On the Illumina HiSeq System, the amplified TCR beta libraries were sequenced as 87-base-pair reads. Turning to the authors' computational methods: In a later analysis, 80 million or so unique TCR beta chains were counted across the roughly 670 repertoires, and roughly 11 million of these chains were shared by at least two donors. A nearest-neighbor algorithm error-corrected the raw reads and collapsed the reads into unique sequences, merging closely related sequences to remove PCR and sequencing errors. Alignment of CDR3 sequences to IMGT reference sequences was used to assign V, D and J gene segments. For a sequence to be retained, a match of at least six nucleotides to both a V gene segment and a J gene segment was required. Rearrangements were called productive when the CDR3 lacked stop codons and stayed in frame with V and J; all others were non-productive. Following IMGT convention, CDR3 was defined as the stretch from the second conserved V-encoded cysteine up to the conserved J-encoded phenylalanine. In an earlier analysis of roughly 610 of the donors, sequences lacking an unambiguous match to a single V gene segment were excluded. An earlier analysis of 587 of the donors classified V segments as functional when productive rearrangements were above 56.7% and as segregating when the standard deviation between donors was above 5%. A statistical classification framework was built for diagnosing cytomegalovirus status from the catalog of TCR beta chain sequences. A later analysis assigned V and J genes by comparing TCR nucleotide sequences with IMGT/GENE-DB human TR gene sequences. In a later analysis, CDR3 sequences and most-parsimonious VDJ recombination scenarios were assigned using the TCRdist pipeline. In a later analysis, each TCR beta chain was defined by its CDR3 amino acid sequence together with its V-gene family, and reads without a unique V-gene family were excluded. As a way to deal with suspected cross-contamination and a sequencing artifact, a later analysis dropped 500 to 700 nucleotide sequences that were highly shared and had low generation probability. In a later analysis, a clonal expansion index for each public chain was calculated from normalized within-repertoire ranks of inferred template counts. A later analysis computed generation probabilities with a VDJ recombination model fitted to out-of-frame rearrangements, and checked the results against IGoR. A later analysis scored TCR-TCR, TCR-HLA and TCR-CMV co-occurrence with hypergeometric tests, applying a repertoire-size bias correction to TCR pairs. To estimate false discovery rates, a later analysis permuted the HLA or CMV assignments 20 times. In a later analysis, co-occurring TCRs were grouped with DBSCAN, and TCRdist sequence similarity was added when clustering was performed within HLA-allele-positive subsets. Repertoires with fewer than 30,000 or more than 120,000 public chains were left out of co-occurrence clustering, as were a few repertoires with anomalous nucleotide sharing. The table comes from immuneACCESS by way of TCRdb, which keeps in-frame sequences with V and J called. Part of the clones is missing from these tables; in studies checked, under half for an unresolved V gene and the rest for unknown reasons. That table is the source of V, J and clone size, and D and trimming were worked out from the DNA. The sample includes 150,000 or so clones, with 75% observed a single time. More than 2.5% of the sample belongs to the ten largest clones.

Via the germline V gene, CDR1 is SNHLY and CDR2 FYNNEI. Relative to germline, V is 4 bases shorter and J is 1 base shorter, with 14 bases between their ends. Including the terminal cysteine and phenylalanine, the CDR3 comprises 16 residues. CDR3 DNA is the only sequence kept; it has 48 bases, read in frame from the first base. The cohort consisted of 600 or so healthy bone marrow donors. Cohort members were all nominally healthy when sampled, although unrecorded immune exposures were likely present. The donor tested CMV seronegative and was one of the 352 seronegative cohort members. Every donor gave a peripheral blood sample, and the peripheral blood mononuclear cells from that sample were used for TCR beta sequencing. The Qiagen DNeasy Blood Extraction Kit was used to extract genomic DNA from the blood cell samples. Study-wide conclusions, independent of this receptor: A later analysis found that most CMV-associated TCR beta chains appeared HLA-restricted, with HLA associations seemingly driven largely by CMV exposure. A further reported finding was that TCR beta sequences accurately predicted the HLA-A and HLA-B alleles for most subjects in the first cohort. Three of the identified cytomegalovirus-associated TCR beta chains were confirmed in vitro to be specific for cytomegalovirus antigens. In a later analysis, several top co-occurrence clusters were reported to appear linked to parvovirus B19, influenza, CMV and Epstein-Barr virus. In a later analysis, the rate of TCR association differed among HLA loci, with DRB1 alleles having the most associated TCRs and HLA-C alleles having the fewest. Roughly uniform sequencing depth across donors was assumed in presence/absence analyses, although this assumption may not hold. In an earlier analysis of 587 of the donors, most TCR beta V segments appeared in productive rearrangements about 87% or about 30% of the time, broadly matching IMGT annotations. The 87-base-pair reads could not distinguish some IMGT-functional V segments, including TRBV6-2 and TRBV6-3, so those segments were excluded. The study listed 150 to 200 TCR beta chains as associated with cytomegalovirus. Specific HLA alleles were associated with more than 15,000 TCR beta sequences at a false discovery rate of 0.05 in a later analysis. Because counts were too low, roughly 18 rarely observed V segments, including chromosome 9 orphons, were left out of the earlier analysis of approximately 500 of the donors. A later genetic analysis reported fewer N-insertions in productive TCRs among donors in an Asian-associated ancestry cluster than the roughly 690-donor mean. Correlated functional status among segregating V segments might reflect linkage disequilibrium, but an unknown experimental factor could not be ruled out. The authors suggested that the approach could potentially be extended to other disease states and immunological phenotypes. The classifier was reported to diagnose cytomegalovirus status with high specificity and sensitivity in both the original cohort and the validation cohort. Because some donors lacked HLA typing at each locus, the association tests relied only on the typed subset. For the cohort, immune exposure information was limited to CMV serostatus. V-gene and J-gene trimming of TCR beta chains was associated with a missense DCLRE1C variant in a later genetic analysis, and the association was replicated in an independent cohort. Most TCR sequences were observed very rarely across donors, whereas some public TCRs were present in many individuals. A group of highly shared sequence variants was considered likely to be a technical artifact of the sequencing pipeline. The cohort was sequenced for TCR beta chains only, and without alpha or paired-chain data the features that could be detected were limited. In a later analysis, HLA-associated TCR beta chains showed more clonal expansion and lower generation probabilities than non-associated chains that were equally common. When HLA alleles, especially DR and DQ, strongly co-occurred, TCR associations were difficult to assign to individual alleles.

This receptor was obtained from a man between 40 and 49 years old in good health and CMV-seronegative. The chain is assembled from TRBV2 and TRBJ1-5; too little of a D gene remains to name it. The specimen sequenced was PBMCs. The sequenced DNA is TGTGCCAGCAGTGTTCTACTCCGGAGGAGCAATCAGCCCCAGCATTTT. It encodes CASSVLLRRSNQPQHF.